Here is one T cell receptor beta chain with its context. The data stem from a study of blood T cell repertoires in COVID-19. The wider study: Sources were T cells, B-cell-depleted T cells, or PBMCs; the material itself was cDNA or gDNA.

Authors' processing steps: From reference gene primer amplification, estimates of nucleated cell counts were derived. The table came from immunoSEQ multiplex PCR; TCRdb's copy has only in-frame clones and leaves some out. The DNA was the basis for D and trimming; V, J and clone size are from that table. The sample yields roughly 200,000 clones, 86% seen once. CDR1 SGHRS and CDR2 YFSETQ come from the germline V gene. The CDR3 is 16 amino acids. With 4 bases clipped from V and 6 bases from J, the junction kept 14 bases outside the gene matches. Enrolled through a virtual design, the participants were between about 18 and 100 years of age and came from 24 US areas. Cohort allocation depended upon clinical history that participants reported.

The chain couples TRBV5-1 to TRBJ2-7, with 9 bases identical to TRBD2. Material for sequencing was PBMCs or T cells enriched from blood (not recorded which). The TCR originated in a man aged 35 to 55 with acute COVID-19. The CDR3 here is CASSPAGTSNVGEQYF. In nucleotides, the CDR3 is TGCGCCAGCAGCCCCGCCGGGACTAGCAATGTGGGCGAGCAGTACTTC.